This TCR beta chain was retrieved from a study of brain T cells in children with intractable seizures. Whole-study results and caveats: Clones missing pre-surgery may reflect undersampling of that blood sample. Only CDR3 sequence similarity suggested viral specificity, without known HCMV serostatus.

Only cases whose brain tissue showed the highest T cell transcript signatures were sequenced. Pre-surgery treatment included at least one anti-epileptic drug. Note on this clone: The antigen is unknown.

Assay used: immunoSEQ multiplex PCR; TCRdb lists only in-frame clones, some missing. The repertoire holds 110,000 or so clones, 90% to 95% seen once, with about 4% in the top ten. CDR1 is SNHLY and CDR2 is FYNNEI in the germline V gene. CDR3 length equals 14 residues. J lost 8 bases, V lost 5 bases, and 6 bases had no gene match. The clonotype was recovered from a boy under two years old with hemimegalencephaly and intractable seizures. J is TRBJ1-4 and V is TRBV2; 9 bases map to TRBD1. Sequences were derived from peripheral blood, sampled at surgery. This CDR3 reads CASSMGTGYEKLFF. CDR3 DNA sequence: TGTGCCAGCAGTATGGGGACAGGGTACGAAAAACTGTTTTTT.